The rows below give T cell receptor beta chains drawn from one sample of a study of blood T cells in healthy people across ages. One entry per CDR3 protein results from TCRdb running MiXCR on the 5' RACE reads. The sample shows approximately 960,000 distinct CDR3 sequences, 29% of them seen only once. The data also belong to a second study, concerning T cells of mothers and their children.

What was sequenced was blood. The origin of the receptors is a woman aged 35 to 49 in good health. CDR3s include the opening cysteine and the closing phenylalanine or tryptophan. D genes are given only for firm matches.

d_call | v_call | cdr3_aa
. | TRBV3-1 | CASSHLDGIYGYTF
. | TRBV5-1 | CASSTWDNYEQYF
. | TRBV7-3 | CASSSQTGTDTQYF
. | TRBV20-1 | CSARTRDFSYEQYF
. | TRBV12-3/TRBV12-4 | CASSLMSYGYTF
TRBD1 | TRBV7-8 | CASSYDRGARTEAFF
TRBD1 | TRBV27 | CASGGQGGNQPQHF
. | TRBV15 | CATSREAELYGYTF
TRBD1 | TRBV5-6 | CASSLKGQGRGQPQHF
. | TRBV10-3 | CAISEMGRAFF
. | TRBV28 | CASTGQPNSNQPQHF
. | TRBV20-1 | CNAEGSENIQYF
. | TRBV9 | CASSEGMGSYGYTF
. | TRBV7-2 | CASSLAWVGSDTQYF
. | TRBV9 | CASAGTRIFNTGELFF
TRBD2 | TRBV7-9 | CASSLALAGYNEQFF
. | TRBV20-1 | CSARSASTTHGTQYF
TRBD1 | TRBV7-2 | CASSLGLGQGFQPQHF
. | TRBV7-9 | CASAPQAGMRTDTQYF
TRBD2 | TRBV20-1 | CSARDSGGTDTQYF
. | TRBV7-2 | CASSLMQTDVLTF
. | TRBV29-1 | CSVEPANYGYTF
. | TRBV27 | CASGFRAGQAYNEQFF
. | TRBV5-1 | CASSWAGPGETQYF
. | TRBV20-1 | CSARVGPTRTIGDTF
. | TRBV7-2 | CASSLGSVRGNSPLHF
TRBD2 | TRBV3-1 | CASSLGLAGGETQYF
. | TRBV2 | CASSDGRAHGYTF
TRBD2 | TRBV27 | CASARPSGGAYEQYF
. | TRBV28 | CASRRGGRAYEQYF
. | TRBV9 | CASSRGGGARNEQFF
. | TRBV21-1 | CASSSDSWGQTQYF
. | TRBV12-3/TRBV12-4 | CASSPTGPGDYGYTF
. | TRBV14 | CASSQARVFSEKLFF
. | TRBV19 | CASSISPRQAGQPQHF
TRBD2 | TRBV7-8 | CASSHTGASGGRQYF
TRBD2 | TRBV6-6 | CASSGGLATQETQYF
. | TRBV27 | CASGPSGTEAFF
. | TRBV6-6 | CASSYQENTEAFF
TRBD2 | TRBV4-3 | CASSHLKSGGSTDTQYF
TRBD2 | TRBV20-1 | CSARAGSGGPFEQYF